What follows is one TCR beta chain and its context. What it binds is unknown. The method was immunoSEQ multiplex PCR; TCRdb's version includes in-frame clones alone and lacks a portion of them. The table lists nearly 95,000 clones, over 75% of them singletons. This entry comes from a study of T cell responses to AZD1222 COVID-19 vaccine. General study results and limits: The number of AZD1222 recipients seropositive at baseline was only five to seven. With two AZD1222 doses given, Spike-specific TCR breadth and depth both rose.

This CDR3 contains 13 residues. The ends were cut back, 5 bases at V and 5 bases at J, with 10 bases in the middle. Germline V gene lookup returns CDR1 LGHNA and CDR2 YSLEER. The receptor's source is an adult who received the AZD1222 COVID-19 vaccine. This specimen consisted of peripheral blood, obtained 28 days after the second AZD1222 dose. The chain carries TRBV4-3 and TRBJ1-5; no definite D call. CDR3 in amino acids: CASSGGWDQPQHF. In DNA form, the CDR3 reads TGCGCCAGCAGCGGAGGGTGGGATCAGCCCCAGCATTTT.